This is a list of T cell receptor beta chains from one sample in a study of blood T cell repertoires in COVID-19. TCRdb's table, derived via immunoSEQ multiplex PCR, lists solely in-frame clones and lacks some. The repertoire holds hundreds of thousands of clones, with more than 75% as singletons. The sequenced sample consisted of peripheral blood. The origin of the receptors is a woman aged 50 to 65 with COVID-19, enrolled during active disease. Each CDR3 is given with its conserved first and last residue. A D gene is named only where the DNA matches it firmly. Clone size is not always given. Where it is, it says once, few, many or a class for expanded clones.

d_gene: -
v_gene: TRBV5-4
abundance: -
j_gene: TRBJ1-3
CDR3nt: TGTGCCAGCAGCTCCACTTCCGGGACAACCTCTGGAAACACCATATATTTT
CDR3aa: CASSSTSGTTSGNTIYF

d_gene: TRBD2
v_gene: TRBV19
abundance: -
j_gene: TRBJ2-5
CDR3nt: TGTGCCAGTAGTGGACTAGCGGGAGGGCAAGAGACCCAGTACTTC
CDR3aa: CASSGLAGGQETQYF

d_gene: -
v_gene: TRBV4-3
abundance: -
j_gene: TRBJ1-2
CDR3nt: TGCGCCAGCAGCCAAGATTTTGCGGGGATTGGTGGCTACACCTTC
CDR3aa: CASSQDFAGIGGYTF

d_gene: -
v_gene: TRBV7-2
abundance: -
j_gene: TRBJ2-3
CDR3nt: TGTGCCAGCAGCCCTGGCCTCACAGATACGCAGTATTTT
CDR3aa: CASSPGLTDTQYF

d_gene: TRBD1
v_gene: TRBV5-1
abundance: -
j_gene: TRBJ1-6
CDR3nt: TGCGCCAGCAGGGAGACAGGGGCCGGAGGGAATTCACCCCTCCACTTT
CDR3aa: CASRETGAGGNSPLHF

d_gene: TRBD2
v_gene: TRBV19
abundance: few
j_gene: TRBJ2-3
CDR3nt: TGTGCCAGTAGTATAGGGGGACTAGAAGCAGATACGCAGTATTTT
CDR3aa: CASSIGGLEADTQYF

d_gene: TRBD2
v_gene: TRBV18
abundance: -
j_gene: TRBJ2-3
CDR3nt: TGTGCCAGCTCACCACCGGTTAGCGGGAGGGACGCAGATACGCAGTATTTT
CDR3aa: CASSPPVSGRDADTQYF

d_gene: TRBD2
v_gene: TRBV4-1
abundance: -
j_gene: TRBJ2-3
CDR3nt: TGCGCCAGCAGCCAAGAGGTACTAGCGGGAGACACAGATACGCAGTATTTT
CDR3aa: CASSQEVLAGDTDTQYF

d_gene: TRBD1
v_gene: TRBV29-1
abundance: -
j_gene: TRBJ1-2
CDR3nt: TGCAGCGCCGTAGGACAGGCCCATGGCTACACCTTC
CDR3aa: CSAVGQAHGYTF

d_gene: -
v_gene: TRBV7-6
abundance: -
j_gene: TRBJ2-5
CDR3nt: TGTGCCAGCAGCTTAGTTTTTAGCCGGGAGAAGGAGACCCAGTACTTC
CDR3aa: CASSLVFSREKETQYF

d_gene: TRBD1
v_gene: TRBV5-5
abundance: -
j_gene: TRBJ2-3
CDR3nt: TGTGCCAGCAGTGAAACAGGGGCCATCACAGATACGCAGTATTTT
CDR3aa: CASSETGAITDTQYF

d_gene: -
v_gene: TRBV24-1
abundance: few
j_gene: TRBJ1-5
CDR3nt: TGTGCCACCAGTGTGCCGGCTTGGGGAGGGGGAATGGGGGCACGTCAGCCCCAGCATTTT
CDR3aa: CATSVPAWGGGMGARQPQHF

d_gene: TRBD2
v_gene: TRBV6-2/TRBV6-3
abundance: -
j_gene: TRBJ2-7
CDR3nt: TGTGCCAGCAGCCCTCGACTAGCGGGAGTGTCCTACGAGCAGTACTTC
CDR3aa: CASSPRLAGVSYEQYF

d_gene: -
v_gene: TRBV11-2
abundance: -
j_gene: TRBJ2-1
CDR3nt: TGTGCCAGCAGCTTCGTAAATGAGCAGTTCTTC
CDR3aa: CASSFVNEQFF

d_gene: TRBD1
v_gene: TRBV30
abundance: once
j_gene: TRBJ2-7
CDR3nt: TGTGCCTGGAGTGTGTCAGACAGGGGTACATCCTCGGAGCAGTACTTC
CDR3aa: CAWSVSDRGTSSEQYF

d_gene: TRBD1
v_gene: TRBV27
abundance: -
j_gene: TRBJ2-4
CDR3nt: TGTGCCAGCGGGTGGGCGGGACAGGGAAACATTCAGTACTTC
CDR3aa: CASGWAGQGNIQYF

d_gene: TRBD2
v_gene: TRBV24-1
abundance: -
j_gene: TRBJ2-2
CDR3nt: TGTGCCACCAGTGATTGGACTAGCGGGAGCATCGGGGAGCTGTTTTTT
CDR3aa: CATSDWTSGSIGELFF

d_gene: -
v_gene: TRBV15
abundance: once
j_gene: TRBJ2-2
CDR3nt: TGTGCCACCAGCCGCGGGCTGAACACCGGGGAGCTGTTTTTT
CDR3aa: CATSRGLNTGELFF

d_gene: -
v_gene: TRBV3-1/TRBV3-2
abundance: once
j_gene: TRBJ1-2
CDR3nt: TGTGCCAGCAGCCTCTGGGGGGACTATGGCTACACCTTC
CDR3aa: CASSLWGDYGYTF